The rows below give T cell receptor beta chains drawn from one sample of a study of cytomegalovirus exposure and HLA in healthy donors. Clones were sequenced by immunoSEQ multiplex PCR, and TCRdb holds only the in-frame ones, with some missing. The sample has 150,000 to 200,000 clones; over 60% are singletons. Material: PBMCs. The receptor set was obtained from a female donor in good health and CMV-seronegative. Each CDR3 is given with its conserved first and last residue. The D gene is left open where the match is weak. Where a row states a size, it is once, few, many or the class of an expanded clone; other rows omit it.

size	V	D	J	CDR3	DNA
.	TRBV30	TRBD2	TRBJ2-2	CAWSVETSVIPGTGELFF	TGTGCCTGGAGTGTGGAGACTAGCGTAATCCCAGGGACCGGGGAGCTGTTTTTT
.	TRBV9	TRBD2	TRBJ2-5	CASSVAGGAFETQYF	TGTGCCAGCAGCGTAGCGGGGGGGGCGTTTGAGACCCAGTACTTC
once	TRBV11-2	TRBD2	TRBJ2-3	CASSFGTSGVNTQYF	TGTGCCAGCAGCTTCGGGACTAGCGGAGTTAATACGCAGTATTTT
.	TRBV27	.	TRBJ2-1	CASSRISGLNNEQFF	TGTGCCAGCAGTAGAATATCTGGACTCAACAATGAGCAGTTCTTC
once	TRBV27	TRBD1	TRBJ2-2	CASRGDRAYTGELFF	TGTGCCAGCAGGGGGGACAGGGCATACACCGGGGAGCTGTTTTTT
.	TRBV27	.	TRBJ2-4	CASSLRGEGDSQYF	TGTGCCAGCAGTTTAAGGGGGGAGGGAGACAGTCAGTACTTC
.	TRBV9	.	TRBJ2-7	CASSVGGSYEQYF	TGTGCCAGCAGCGTAGGGGGCAGCTACGAGCAGTACTTC
few	TRBV4-3	.	TRBJ2-1	CASSQDKRLNEQFF	TGCGCCAGCAGCCAAGATAAGAGGCTGAATGAGCAGTTCTTC
few	TRBV5-1	.	TRBJ1-2	CASSFVGDNYGYTF	TGCGCCAGCAGCTTTGTGGGAGATAACTATGGCTACACCTTC
.	TRBV10-3	.	TRBJ2-7	CAISGGNGYEQYF	TGTGCCATCAGTGGGGGCAACGGCTACGAGCAGTACTTC
few	TRBV6-5	TRBD1	TRBJ2-5	CASRSTGGETQYF	TGTGCCAGCAGATCGACAGGGGGCGAGACCCAGTACTTC
.	TRBV4-1	TRBD1	TRBJ2-7	CASSQDWDRGPYF	TGCGCCAGCAGCCAAGATTGGGACAGGGGGCCGTACTTC
few	TRBV27	.	TRBJ2-7	CASSQGGGYEQYF	TGTGCCAGCAGTCAAGGGGGGGGATACGAGCAGTACTTC
.	TRBV2	.	TRBJ1-2	CASSEGGGGNYGYTF	TGTGCCAGCAGTGAAGGGGGCGGGGGGAACTATGGCTACACCTTC
.	TRBV4-2	.	TRBJ1-3	CASSQTGTLTGNTIYF	TGTGCCAGCAGCCAAACCGGGACATTGACTGGAAACACCATATATTTT
.	TRBV11-2	.	TRBJ1-6	CASSSGPNSPLHF	TGTGCCAGCAGCTCAGGGCCAAATTCACCCCTCCACTTT
once	TRBV27	TRBD2	TRBJ2-7	CASSRGRARLGATVEQYF	TGTGCCAGCAGTCGCGGGAGGGCCAGGTTAGGAGCCACCGTCGAGCAGTACTTC
.	TRBV28	TRBD2	TRBJ2-3	CASSSAGLATDTQYF	TGTGCCAGCAGCTCGGCGGGACTAGCAACAGATACGCAGTATTTT